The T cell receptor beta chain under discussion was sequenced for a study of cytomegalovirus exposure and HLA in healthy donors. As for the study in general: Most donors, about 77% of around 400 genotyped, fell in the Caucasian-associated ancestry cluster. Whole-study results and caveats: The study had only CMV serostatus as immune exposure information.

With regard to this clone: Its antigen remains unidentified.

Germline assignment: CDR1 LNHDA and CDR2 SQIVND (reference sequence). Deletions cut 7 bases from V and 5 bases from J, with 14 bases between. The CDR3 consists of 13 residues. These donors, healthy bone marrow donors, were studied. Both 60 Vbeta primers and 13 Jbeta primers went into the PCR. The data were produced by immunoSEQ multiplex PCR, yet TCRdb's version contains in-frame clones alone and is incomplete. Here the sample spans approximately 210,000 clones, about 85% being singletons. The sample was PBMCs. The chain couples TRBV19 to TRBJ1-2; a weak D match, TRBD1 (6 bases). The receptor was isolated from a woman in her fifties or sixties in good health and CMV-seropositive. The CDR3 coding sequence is TGTGCCAGTAAGGCGCCAGGGGCATATGGCTACACCTTC. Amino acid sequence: CASKAPGAYGYTF.